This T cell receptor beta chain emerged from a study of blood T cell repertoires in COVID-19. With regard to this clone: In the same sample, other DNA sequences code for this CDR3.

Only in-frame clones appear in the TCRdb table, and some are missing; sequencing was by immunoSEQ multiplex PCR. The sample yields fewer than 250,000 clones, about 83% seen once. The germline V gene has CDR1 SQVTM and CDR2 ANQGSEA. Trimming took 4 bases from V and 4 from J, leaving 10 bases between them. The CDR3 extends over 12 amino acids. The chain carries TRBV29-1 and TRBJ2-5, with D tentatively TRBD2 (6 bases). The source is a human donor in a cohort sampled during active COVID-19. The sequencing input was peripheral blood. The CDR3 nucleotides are TGCAGCGTTGGGGGGGACGGAGAGACCCAGTACTTC. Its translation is CSVGGDGETQYF.